The subject of this entry is one T cell receptor (beta chain). Trimming stripped 0 bases from V and 1 base from J, with 7 bases between. This CDR3 is 15 amino acids long. Germline-derived CDR1 and CDR2 are MNHEY and SMNVEV (reference sequence). The data belong to a study of chemoradiotherapy in HPV16-positive cancers. TCRdb keeps only in-frame clones here, not all; method: immunoSEQ multiplex PCR. The sample comprises around 20,000 clones, 70% to 90% of which are singletons, and 5.8% rests with the top ten. The V and J genes are TRBV27 and TRBJ1-5; TRBD1 is a possible D gene (5 bases). Sample: blood, taken from a patient who underwent chemoradiotherapy. The source of this sequence is a human donor with HPV-associated anogenital cancer. The CDR3: CASSLSRQSNQPQHF. Here the CDR3 DNA reads TGTGCCAGCAGTTTATCGAGACAGAGCAATCAGCCCCAGCATTTT.